Below, 22 T cell receptor beta chains from the same sample are listed, as sequenced in a study of cytomegalovirus exposure and HLA in healthy donors. The primer mix had 60 Vbeta and 13 Jbeta primers. Only in-frame clones appear in the TCRdb table, and some are missing; sequencing was by immunoSEQ multiplex PCR. This table holds about 100,000 clones, 9.5% to 13% found once. Sequencing was performed on PBMCs. The source of these receptors is a man aged 40-55 years in good health and CMV-seropositive.

The V gene is TRBV19, the J gene TRBJ2-7, with D perhaps TRBD1 (6 bases). The CDR3 sequence is 14 residues long. Between the trimmed V and J ends, which lost 5 bases and 6 bases, there was a span of 17 bases. The germline V gene encodes CDR1 LNHDA and CDR2 SQIVND (reference sequence). CDR3 coding DNA: TGTGCCAGTAGTCTAGGGCCAGGGGAGTTCGAGCAGTACTTC. Protein product: CASSLGPGEFEQYF.

This clone has more than one count but fewer than ten. The rearrangement uses TRBV4-1 and TRBJ1-5, with D maybe TRBD1 (5 bases). Per the germline V gene, CDR1 is MGHRA and CDR2 is YSYEKL. This CDR3 spans 17 amino acids. The V end was cut by 2 bases, the J end by 0 bases, with 14 bases between. The CDR3 DNA is TGCGCCAGCAGCCAAATTCTCCCAGGGCATAGCAATCAGCCCCAGCATTTT. This translates into CASSQILPGHSNQPQHF.

This clone was seen a single time. This chain connects TRBV19 to TRBJ2-2; weak D call: TRBD2 (6 bases). V gave up 1 base and J gave up 5 bases, with 11 bases separating them. The CDR3 covers 15 residues. CDR1 and CDR2 from the germline V gene are LNHDA and SQIVND (reference sequence). The chain's CDR3 is CASSIGLARTGELFF. The CDR3 nucleotides are TGTGCCAGTAGTATAGGTCTAGCGCGTACCGGGGAGCTGTTTTTT.

This clone has only a few counts. The chain links TRBV21-1 to TRBJ2-7; TRBD1, the D gene given by the table, was not confirmed from the DNA. TRBV21-1 is assigned pseudogene status. The CDR3 extends over 13 amino acids. This CDR3 is CASSKRQAHEQYF. DNA of the CDR3: TGTGCCAGCAGCAAAAGACAGGCCCACGAGCAGTACTTC.

This clone was counted a few times. This chain links TRBV6-5 with TRBJ2-3, with 10 bases aligning to TRBD2. Germline V gene data show CDR1 as MNHEY and CDR2 as SVGAGI. This CDR3 region has 15 residues. V lost 5 bases, J lost 8 bases, and 10 bases stayed unmatched. The CDR3 DNA follows: TGTGCCAGCAGTGCCGGGACTAGCGCACCTGGTACGCAGTATTTT. It encodes CASSAGTSAPGTQYF.

The chain has TRBV5-1 and TRBJ2-2; D uncertain. CDR1 and CDR2 (germline): SGHRS, YFSETQ. The CDR3 contains 13 residues. Deletions cut 6 bases from V and 2 bases from J, with 8 bases between. CDR3 sequence (DNA): TGCGCCAGCAACCAACTCAACACCGGGGAGCTGTTTTTT. Translated: CASNQLNTGELFF.

CDR3: CASSPREKETQYF. CDR3 DNA sequence: TGTGCCAGCTCACCCCGGGAGAAAGAGACCCAGTACTTC. The V call is TRBV18, the J call TRBJ2-5; maybe TRBD2 (6 bases). This CDR3 comprises 13 residues. Germline CDR1 KGHSH, CDR2 LQKENI. Trimming took 3 bases from V and 3 from J, leaving 8 bases between them.

This clone was detected only a few times. This chain uses TRBV7-3 with TRBJ2-3; 7 positions agree with TRBD1. Germline loops: CDR1 SGHTA, CDR2 FQGTGA. The CDR3 contains 14 residues. V lost 3 bases and J lost 6; bases outside the gene matches: 6. CDR3 loop: CASSFTGVGDTQYF. CDR3 nucleotides: TGTGCCAGCAGCTTTACAGGGGTGGGTGATACGCAGTATTTT.

This clone has more than one count but fewer than ten. The chain uses TRBV4-1 and TRBJ1-5; no clear D. This CDR3 comprises 17 residues. From germline, CDR1 is MGHRA and CDR2 YSYEKL. The V end was cut by 1 base, the J end by 0 bases, with 13 bases between. CDR3 sequence (DNA): TGCGCCAGCAGCCAAGTGGGAGGGCGATATAGCAATCAGCCCCAGCATTTT. Residues: CASSQVGGRYSNQPQHF.

The chain combines TRBV28 with TRBJ1-1; tentative D call: TRBD1 (6 bases). Germline V CDR1 and CDR2: MDHEN, SYDVKM. The CDR3 contains 14 residues. Trimming pared 5 bases from V and 0 bases from J, leaving 10 bases between. The CDR3 protein is CASSQGQLNTEAFF. In nucleotides, the CDR3 is TGTGCCAGCAGTCAAGGACAGTTGAACACTGAAGCTTTCTTT.

This sequence joins TRBV14 and TRBJ2-7; 7 nucleotides agree with TRBD1. Germline V CDR1 and CDR2: SGHDN, FVKESK. V was pared by 1 base and J by 6 bases, with 12 bases of the junction left unmatched. The CDR3 covers 16 residues. This chain's CDR3 is CASSQGSTGIVPEQYF. CDR3 nucleotide sequence: TGTGCCAGCAGCCAAGGCTCGACAGGGATAGTACCCGAGCAGTACTTC.

The V and J genes are TRBV7-6 and TRBJ2-1; 9 nucleotides agree with TRBD2. The germline V gene encodes CDR1 SGHVS and CDR2 FNYEAQ. This CDR3 comprises 18 residues. The J segment lost 7 bases and the V segment lost 3 bases, leaving 16 bases of the junction unmatched. This CDR3 reads CASSLRIGPSGKGNEQFF. In nucleotides, the CDR3 is TGTGCCAGCAGCTTGAGAATCGGGCCTAGCGGGAAAGGAAATGAGCAGTTCTTC.

The J gene is TRBJ2-7, the V gene TRBV4-3; TRBD2 is a possible D gene (6 bases). The germline V and J ends were trimmed by 0 bases and 1 base, with 13 bases remaining between them. CDR1 and CDR2 (germline): LGHNA, YSLEER. This CDR3 has 16 amino acids. The CDR3 region is CASSQEASEKSYEQYV. The CDR3 coding sequence is TGCGCCAGCAGCCAAGAAGCTAGCGAAAAGTCCTACGAGCAGTACGTC.

CDR3 sequence reads: CASSFGTLSYEQYF. The CDR3 DNA reads as TGTGCCAGCAGCTTCGGGACTCTCTCCTACGAGCAGTACTTC. This sequence joins TRBV7-9 and TRBJ2-7, with D tentatively TRBD2 (6 bases). This CDR3 is 14 amino acids long. Germline CDR1 and CDR2: SEHNR and FQNEAQ (reference sequence). Trimming removed 3 bases at V and 0 bases at J, with 9 bases between.

The chain joins TRBV18 to TRBJ2-7; D is possibly TRBD1 (6 bases). V was shortened by 4 bases and J by 6 bases, with 19 bases between the two germline ends. Germline values: CDR1 KGHSH, CDR2 LQKENI. This CDR3 has 15 amino acids. CDR3 in amino acids: CASSQSGRGQGEQYF. The DNA for the CDR3 is TGTGCCAGCTCACAATCCGGCAGGGGTCAGGGCGAGCAGTACTTC.

The sample holds a few counts of this clone. This chain uses TRBV4-3 with TRBJ2-7; TRBD1 aligns across 8 bases. This CDR3 has 15 residues. Germline assignment: CDR1 LGHNA and CDR2 YSLEER. Unmatched junction bases numbered 5, after V lost 1 base and J lost 3 bases. This chain's CDR3 is CASSQGQGKHYEQYF. DNA of the CDR3: TGCGCCAGCAGCCAAGGACAGGGGAAGCACTACGAGCAGTACTTC.

This clone was counted a few times. The V gene is TRBV10-3, the J gene TRBJ2-1, with D maybe TRBD2 (6 bases). V lost 4 bases, J lost 7 bases, and 23 bases lay in between. From germline, CDR1 is ENHRY and CDR2 SYGVKD. This CDR3 comprises 17 residues. As DNA, the CDR3 is TGTGCCATCAGTGTACAGGCAACTAGCCCACTAACTAATGAGCAGTTCTTC. Translation gives CAISVQATSPLTNEQFF.

In its sample, this clone was seen a few times. V usage is TRBV6-5 and J usage is TRBJ1-4; D ambiguous. From germline, CDR1 is MNHEY and CDR2 SVGAGI. Trimming took 5 bases from V and 9 from J, leaving 19 bases between them. This CDR3 has 15 residues. CDR3 DNA sequence: TGTGCCAGCAGTAAGAACAGTCCCGGCTACAAAAAACTGTTTTTT. The encoded protein is CASSKNSPGYKKLFF.

There are a few counts of this clone. V is TRBV21-1 and J is TRBJ2-7; the table gives TRBD2 as D, unverified against the DNA. TRBV21-1 has pseudogene status. The CDR3 consists of 14 residues. The CDR3 region is CASSKVKASYEQYF. The CDR3 bases are TGTGCCAGCAGCAAAGTGAAAGCTAGCTACGAGCAGTACTTC.

J is TRBJ2-7 and V is TRBV2; TRBD1 matches 8 bases. CDR1 and CDR2 (germline): SNHLY, FYNNEI. The CDR3 length is 12 residues. V lost 5 bases and J lost 9; bases outside the gene matches: 6. CDR3 residues: CASSPDRGRQYF. CDR3 nucleotide sequence: TGTGCCAGCAGTCCAGACAGGGGTAGGCAGTACTTC.

The V gene is TRBV9, the J gene TRBJ2-1; perhaps TRBD2 as D (5 bases). Germline values: CDR1 SGDLS, CDR2 YYNGEE. Between the trimmed V and J ends, which lost 0 bases and 0 bases, there was a span of 10 bases. This CDR3 is 16 amino acids long. The CDR3 coding sequence is TGTGCCAGCAGCGTAGACGTCCGGGACTCCTACAATGAGCAGTTCTTC. This sequence encodes CASSVDVRDSYNEQFF. The full variable domain, completed using reference TRBV9 and TRBJ2-1, is DSGVTQTPKHLITATGQRVTLRCSPRSGDLSVYWYQQSLDQGLQFLIQYYNGEERAKGNILERFSAQQFPDLHSELNLSSLELGDSALYFCASSVDVRDSYNEQFFGPGTRLTVL.

This clone was picked up a small number of times. The CDR3 DNA is TGTGCCAGCAGCTTATTGGTTCAGGGAGAGACCCAGTACTTC. Encoded protein: CASSLLVQGETQYF. The rearrangement links TRBV7-2 to TRBJ2-5, with D possibly being TRBD1 (5 bases). The CDR3 is 14 amino acids. Per the germline V gene, CDR1 is SGHTA and CDR2 is FQGNSA. V lost 2 bases to trimming and J lost 4 bases, with 11 bases between them.